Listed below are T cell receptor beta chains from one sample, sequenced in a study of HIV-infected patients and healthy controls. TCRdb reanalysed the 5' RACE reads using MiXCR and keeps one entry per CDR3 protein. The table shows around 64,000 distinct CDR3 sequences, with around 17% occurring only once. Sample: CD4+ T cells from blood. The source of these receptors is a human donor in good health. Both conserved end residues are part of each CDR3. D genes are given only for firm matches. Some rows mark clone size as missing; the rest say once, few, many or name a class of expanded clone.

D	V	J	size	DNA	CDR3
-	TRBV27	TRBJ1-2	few	TGTGCCAGCAGTTCAAGAGACTCCGCCGAATCCAGGTGGTATGGCTACACCTTC	CASSSRDSAESRWYGYTF
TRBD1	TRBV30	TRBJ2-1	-	TGTGCCTGGAGTTCCCCCGGGACAGGAAGGTACAATGAGCAGTTCTTC	CAWSSPGTGRYNEQFF
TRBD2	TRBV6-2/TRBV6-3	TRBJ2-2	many	TGTGCCAGCAGCTCTGGGACTAGCGGGGTGATCACCGGGGAGCTGTTTTTT	CASSSGTSGVITGELFF
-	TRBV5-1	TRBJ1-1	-	TGCGCCAGCAGCCTTGCAGGACTCAAGAACACTGAAGCTTTCTTT	CASSLAGLKNTEAFF
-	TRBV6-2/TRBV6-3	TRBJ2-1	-	TGTGCCAGCAGTTACTCCGCGGCAGCCCCTAAGCAGTTCTTC	CASSYSAAAPKQFF
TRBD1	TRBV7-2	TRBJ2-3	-	TGTGCCAGCAGCTTAGCCAGGACAGGCTCTAGCACAGATACGCAGTATTTT	CASSLARTGSSTDTQYF
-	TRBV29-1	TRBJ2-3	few	TGCAGCGTAAGGTTGGCTACGCAGTATTTT	CSVRLATQYF
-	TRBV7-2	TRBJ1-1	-	TGTGCCAGCAGGTGGGGTTTGAACACTGAAGCTTTCTTT	CASRWGLNTEAFF
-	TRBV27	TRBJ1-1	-	TGTGCCAGCAGTCCTAACAGGGCCACTGAAGCTTTCTTT	CASSPNRATEAFF
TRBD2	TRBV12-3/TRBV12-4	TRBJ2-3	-	TGTGCCAGCAGTTTCTTCAGCGGGGGCCCCAAATTCCGAGATACGCAGTATTTT	CASSFFSGGPKFRDTQYF
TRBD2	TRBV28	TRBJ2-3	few	TGTGCCAGCAGGAATAGCGGGCCTCTCACAGATACGCAGTATTTT	CASRNSGPLTDTQYF
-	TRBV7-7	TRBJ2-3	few	TGTGCTAGCAGCTTCGGACAGAGGGGAGATACGCAGTATTTT	CASSFGQRGDTQYF
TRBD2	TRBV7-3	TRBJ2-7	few	TGTGCCAGCAGCTTAACGGGGGGGGGCTACGAGCAGTACTTC	CASSLTGGGYEQYF
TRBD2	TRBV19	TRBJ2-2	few	TGTGCCAGCGGGACTAGCGTTTCCGGGGAGCTGTTTTTT	CASGTSVSGELFF
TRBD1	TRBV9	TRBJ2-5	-	TGTGCCAGCAGCGTCGGACAGGCCCAAGAGACCCAGTACTTC	CASSVGQAQETQYF
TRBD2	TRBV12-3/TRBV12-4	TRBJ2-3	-	TGTGCCAGCAGCCTACAAGCGGGGGCGATGGATACGCAGTATTTT	CASSLQAGAMDTQYF
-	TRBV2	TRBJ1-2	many	TGTGCCACTACGTCAGGGGAAGACTATGGCTACACCTTC	CATTSGEDYGYTF
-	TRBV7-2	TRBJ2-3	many	TGTGCCAGCAGTGTAGGGGGGGGGAGAATTCGGCCGGATACGCAGTATTTT	CASSVGGGRIRPDTQYF
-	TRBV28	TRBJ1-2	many	TGTGCCAGCAGTTTAAACCGGTATGGCTACACCTTC	CASSLNRYGYTF
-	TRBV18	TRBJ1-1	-	TGTGCCAGCTCACCAGTACAGGAAGCAAACACTGAAGCTTTCTTT	CASSPVQEANTEAFF
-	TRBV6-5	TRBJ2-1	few	TGTGCCAGTACTTCCCAATACAATGAGCAGTTCTTC	CASTSQYNEQFF
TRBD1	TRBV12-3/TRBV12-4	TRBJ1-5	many	TGTGCCAGCAGTGGAGGGCAGGGGGGCAATCAGCCCCAGCATTTT	CASSGGQGGNQPQHF
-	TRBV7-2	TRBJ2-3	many	TGTGCCAGCAGCTTAGTACTAGCGGGACAGGGGGGTACGCAGTATTTT	CASSLVLAGQGGTQYF
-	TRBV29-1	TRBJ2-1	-	TGCAGCGTTGATGGCCAGGGCAATGAGCAGTTCTTC	CSVDGQGNEQFF
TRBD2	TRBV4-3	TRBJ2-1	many	TGCGCCAGCAGCCAAGATCGAAGAGGCGGGGGACGGTCGAATGAGCAGTTCTTC	CASSQDRRGGGRSNEQFF
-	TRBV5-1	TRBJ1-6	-	TGCGCCAGCAGCTTCACATCGGGCGGTAGCTCCTATAATTCACCCCTCCACTTT	CASSFTSGGSSYNSPLHF
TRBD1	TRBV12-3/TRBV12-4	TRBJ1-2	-	TGTGCCAGCAGTGTGACCCTGACAGGGGGCTATGGCTACACCTTC	CASSVTLTGGYGYTF
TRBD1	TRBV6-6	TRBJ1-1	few	TGTGCCAGCAGGAGGCCAGGGACAGGGGGTCTCAGCACTGAAGCTTTCTTT	CASRRPGTGGLSTEAFF
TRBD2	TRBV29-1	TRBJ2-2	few	TGCAGCGCACCTGGGACTAGCGGGGACTACACCGGGGAGCTGTTTTTT	CSAPGTSGDYTGELFF
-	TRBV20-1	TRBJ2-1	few	TGCAGTGCTAGCGGGAGAAAGAATGAGCAGTTCTTC	CSASGRKNEQFF
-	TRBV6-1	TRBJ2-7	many	TGTGCCAGCAGTGACAGGGGGGGTTACGAGCAGTACTTC	CASSDRGGYEQYF
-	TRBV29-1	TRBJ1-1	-	TGCAGCGTTCGAGGGTTCCCTGGGGCTTTCTTT	CSVRGFPGAFF
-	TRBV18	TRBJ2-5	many	TGTGCCAGCTCTCAAGTGGACGTCCAAGAGACCCAGTACTTC	CASSQVDVQETQYF
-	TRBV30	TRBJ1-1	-	TGTGCCTGGACCCGTCCGACGGCCATGAACACTGAAGCTTTCTTT	CAWTRPTAMNTEAFF
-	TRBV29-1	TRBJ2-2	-	TGCAGCGTTGCGCCAGGGGTTGGCACCGGGGAGCTGTTTTTT	CSVAPGVGTGELFF